This is a list of T cell receptor beta chains from one sample in a study of blood T cell repertoires in COVID-19. Sequenced by immunoSEQ multiplex PCR; TCRdb stores in-frame clones only, minus some. Of roughly 380,000 clones listed, 81% are singletons. The sequencing input was peripheral blood. The receptors were sampled from a human donor with acute or convalescent COVID-19. The donor label of this sample is uncertain. The CDR3 runs from the conserved cysteine through the conserved F or W. D genes are given only for firm matches. Clone size, where shown, is once, few, many, or a class for clones that have expanded.

D gene,clone size,J gene,V gene,CDR3 DNA,CDR3 protein
TRBD1,-,TRBJ1-4,TRBV3-1/TRBV3-2,TGTGCCAGCAGCCCGACAGGGAATAAGGAAAAACTGTTTTTT,CASSPTGNKEKLFF
-,-,TRBJ2-4,TRBV7-8,TGTGCCAGCAGCTTGCGACTAGCCAAAAACATTCAGTACTTC,CASSLRLAKNIQYF
TRBD2,-,TRBJ2-5,TRBV7-2,TGTGCCAGCAGCTTAGGAGGGAGGCTAGCGGGACCGTACCAAGAGACCCAGTACTTC,CASSLGGRLAGPYQETQYF
TRBD2,-,TRBJ2-5,TRBV7-9,TGTGCCAGCAGCTTTAGCGGGGGAGAGACCCAGTACTTC,CASSFSGGETQYF
TRBD2,-,TRBJ2-7,TRBV5-1,TGCGCCAGCAGCTTGGATCCTAGCGGTACCTACGAGCAGTACTTC,CASSLDPSGTYEQYF
TRBD1,-,TRBJ2-5,TRBV5-1,TGCGCCAGCAGTAGGGGGCGCGAGGCCCGGTACCAAGAGACCCAGTACTTC,CASSRGREARYQETQYF
TRBD1,-,TRBJ1-5,TRBV10-2,TGCGCCAGCAGTGACTACAGGGGGCCGAGTCAGCCCCAGCATTTT,CASSDYRGPSQPQHF
-,-,TRBJ1-4,TRBV3-1/TRBV3-2,TGTGCCAGCAGCGAAGCCGTTATGGAAAAACTGTTTTTT,CASSEAVMEKLFF
-,-,TRBJ2-1,TRBV5-1,TGCGCCAGCAGCGGATTACGCAGTGAGCGGAGAGGCGGGAATGAGCAGTTCTTC,CASSGLRSERRGGNEQFF
TRBD1,-,TRBJ1-2,TRBV7-2,TGTGCCAGCAGCTACTCCAGGGGGCGCGGTAACAACACCTTC,CASSYSRGRGNNTF
-,-,TRBJ1-1,TRBV6-5,TGTGCCAGCAGTTACCGGGGGGAGCGAGCTTTCTTT,CASSYRGERAFF
-,-,TRBJ2-5,TRBV9,TGTGCCAGCAGCGTAGACCGGGGGAGTGGGGAGACCCAGTACTTC,CASSVDRGSGETQYF
-,few,TRBJ2-5,TRBV5-4,TGTGCCAGCAGCTTGGGACAGTCGCGACCTCAAGAGACCCAGTACTTC,CASSLGQSRPQETQYF
TRBD2,-,TRBJ2-1,TRBV7-9,TGTGCCAGCAGCTCCGGACTAGCGGGACGTAGCTCCTACAATGAGCAGTTCTTC,CASSSGLAGRSSYNEQFF
-,-,TRBJ1-3,TRBV10-1,TGCGCCAGTAACCATCACAGGGAATCCCCATCTGGAAACACCATATATTTT,CASNHHRESPSGNTIYF
-,-,TRBJ2-1,TRBV16,TGTGCCAGCAGCCAATTCGACTCTTCTTCCTACAATGAGCAGTTCTTC,CASSQFDSSSYNEQFF
-,-,TRBJ2-3,TRBV11-3,TGTGCCAGCAGCTTAGACAGGGGAAGCACAGATACGCAGTATTTT,CASSLDRGSTDTQYF
TRBD1,-,TRBJ1-1,TRBV4-1,TGCGCCAGCAGCCTTGTACCGGGACAGGGTCGCACTGAAGCTTTCTTT,CASSLVPGQGRTEAFF
-,-,TRBJ2-2,TRBV24-1,TGTGCCACCTACTCGAACACCGGGGAGCTGTTTTTT,CATYSNTGELFF
TRBD1,once,TRBJ1-6,TRBV6-4,TGTGCCAGCAGTGACCCGGGACAGGCCCCAAAGGGCCGAAATAGGAATTCACCCCTCCACTTT,CASSDPGQAPKGRNRNSPLHF
TRBD1,once,TRBJ1-1,TRBV5-4,TGTGCCAGCAGCTTAAGACAGGGGGCTCAGACTGAAGCTTTCTTT,CASSLRQGAQTEAFF
TRBD1,-,TRBJ1-1,TRBV27,TGTGCCAGCAGTTTCAGGGAGACAGGGGGCACTGAAGCTTTCTTT,CASSFRETGGTEAFF
-,once,TRBJ2-2,TRBV27,TGTGCCAGCAGTTCAAACACCGGGGAGCTGTTTTTT,CASSSNTGELFF
TRBD1,-,TRBJ2-5,TRBV24-1,TGTGCCACCAGTGACACGACAGGGGCCCAAGAGACCCAGTACTTC,CATSDTTGAQETQYF
-,-,TRBJ1-3,TRBV28,TGTGCCACCTCCAGGGGTCTTGGGAACACCATATATTTT,CATSRGLGNTIYF
-,few,TRBJ1-1,TRBV3-1/TRBV3-2,TGTGCCAGCAGCCCCCGCCAGGGTAACACTGAAGCTTTCTTT,CASSPRQGNTEAFF
-,once,TRBJ1-2,TRBV5-4,TGTGCCAGCAGTCTCGGACAGAACTATGGCTACACCTTC,CASSLGQNYGYTF
-,-,TRBJ2-7,TRBV11-2,TGTGCCAGCAGCTTAGGCGACAGGGTCCAAGCGGGCGAGCAGTACTTC,CASSLGDRVQAGEQYF
TRBD1,-,TRBJ2-1,TRBV3-1/TRBV3-2,TGTGCCAGCAGCCAAGGGACAGGGGCAAGATTGGACAATGAGCAGTTCTTC,CASSQGTGARLDNEQFF
TRBD1,-,TRBJ2-7,TRBV10-3,TGTGCCACGTCCTCCCGGGGACAGGGTGACTACGAGCAGTACTTC,CATSSRGQGDYEQYF
-,-,TRBJ2-7,TRBV20-1,TGCAGTGCTAGTGGCGGACAGCCAGGGACCGAGCAGTACTTC,CSASGGQPGTEQYF
TRBD1,-,TRBJ1-6,TRBV3-1/TRBV3-2,TGTGCCAGCAGCGACCATACAGGGGGCGGATTCTCCAGCTCCTATAATTCACCCCTCCACTTT,CASSDHTGGGFSSSYNSPLHF
-,-,TRBJ2-7,TRBV5-5,TGTGCCAGCAGCTTGGAGGGAGTTAAGGGAGACGAGCAGTACTTC,CASSLEGVKGDEQYF
TRBD1,many,TRBJ1-1,TRBV15,TGTGCCACCAGCAGGGGGACAGGGGGCCTCACTGAAGCTTTCTTT,CATSRGTGGLTEAFF
-,-,TRBJ1-4,TRBV4-1,TGCGCCAGCAGCCAAGATCGCAGGCAGAATGAAAAACTGTTTTTT,CASSQDRRQNEKLFF
-,-,TRBJ1-2,TRBV2,TGTGCCAGCAGGAAAGACATTAACTATGGCTACACCTTC,CASRKDINYGYTF
TRBD2,-,TRBJ2-3,TRBV7-8,TGTGCCAGCAGACAGACTAGCGGGGGAAATACGCAGTATTTT,CASRQTSGGNTQYF
TRBD2,-,TRBJ2-5,TRBV4-1,TGCGCCAGCAGCCGATCAGGACTAGCGGATCAAGAGACCCAGTACTTC,CASSRSGLADQETQYF
-,-,TRBJ2-5,TRBV6-6,TGTGCCAGCAGTCTCAGACTGATTCGACAAGAGACCCAGTACTTC,CASSLRLIRQETQYF
-,-,TRBJ2-7,TRBV5-1,TGCGCCAGCAGCTTGGGCGGGCCCGGGACATTCGAAGTGGAGCAGTACTTC,CASSLGGPGTFEVEQYF
TRBD1,-,TRBJ1-1,TRBV7-9,TGTGCCAGCAGCTTAATGGGGACAGTTGAGAGGGATGAAGCTTTCTTT,CASSLMGTVERDEAFF
-,-,TRBJ2-1,TRBV25-1,TGTGCCAGCAGTGAATACGGACACGACAATGAGCAGTTCTTC,CASSEYGHDNEQFF
-,-,TRBJ2-2,TRBV7-9,TGTGCCAGCGTCGGCAAAACAGGGACCAGCGGGGAGCTGTTTTTT,CASVGKTGTSGELFF
TRBD2,-,TRBJ2-2,TRBV29-1,TGCAGCGTTCTCCTAGCGGTCGAGAACACCGGGGAGCTGTTTTTT,CSVLLAVENTGELFF
-,-,TRBJ1-5,TRBV13,TGTGCCAGCAGCGCAGGGGTTGGGCAGCCCCAGCATTTT,CASSAGVGQPQHF
TRBD2,-,TRBJ2-3,TRBV14,TGTGCCAGCAGCCATCGACTAGCGGGAGCAGATACGCAGTATTTT,CASSHRLAGADTQYF
-,-,TRBJ2-7,TRBV13,TGTGCCAGCAGCTTTCCCGGGAGTTACGAGCAGTACTTC,CASSFPGSYEQYF
-,-,TRBJ1-5,TRBV29-1,TGCAGCGTTGAACTAGACAGAAATCAGCCCCAGCATTTT,CSVELDRNQPQHF
-,-,TRBJ1-1,TRBV3-1/TRBV3-2,TGTGCCAGCAGCCGGGCCGGGACAGAAGCTTTCTTT,CASSRAGTEAFF
TRBD2,-,TRBJ2-7,TRBV10-3,TGTGCCATCAGTGACGGACTAGGTTTCTACGAGCAGTACTTC,CAISDGLGFYEQYF
-,-,TRBJ2-5,TRBV5-6,TGTGCCAGCAGCTTATCATTCGAGGTAGTAGAGCTCCAGTACTTC,CASSLSFEVVELQYF
-,-,TRBJ1-4,TRBV29-1,TGCAGCGTTTCCGTGGGCGAAAAACTGTTTTTT,CSVSVGEKLFF
-,-,TRBJ2-5,TRBV7-2,TGTGCCAGCAGCTTTGGCGGGAATGGAGAGACCCAGTACTTC,CASSFGGNGETQYF
TRBD1,-,TRBJ2-7,TRBV5-1,TGCGCCAGCAGCCTATACCCCCTACGACAGGGGGCTTCCTACGAGCAGTACTTC,CASSLYPLRQGASYEQYF
TRBD2,-,TRBJ2-7,TRBV18,TGTGCCAGCTCAAAGAGTAGCGGGAGCTCCTACGAGCAGTACTTC,CASSKSSGSSYEQYF
TRBD2,-,TRBJ2-2,TRBV15,TGTGCCTCGACTAGCGGGCAGAACACCGGGGAGCTGTTTTTT,CASTSGQNTGELFF
TRBD2,-,TRBJ2-5,TRBV2,TGTGCCAGCAGTGAAGGGCGGGGGGGCTCGAAGACCCAGTACTTC,CASSEGRGGSKTQYF
TRBD1,-,TRBJ1-1,TRBV5-4,TGTGCCAGCAGATTAGCGGGGACAGGGGGCACTGAAGCTTTCTTT,CASRLAGTGGTEAFF
TRBD2,few,TRBJ2-1,TRBV14,TGTGCCAGCAGCCAAGCCCGGGGGGGTAACAATGAGCAGTTCTTC,CASSQARGGNNEQFF
-,-,TRBJ2-1,TRBV6-1,TGTGCCAGCAGTGAAGCTCTTACAGACTACAATGAGCAGTTCTTC,CASSEALTDYNEQFF